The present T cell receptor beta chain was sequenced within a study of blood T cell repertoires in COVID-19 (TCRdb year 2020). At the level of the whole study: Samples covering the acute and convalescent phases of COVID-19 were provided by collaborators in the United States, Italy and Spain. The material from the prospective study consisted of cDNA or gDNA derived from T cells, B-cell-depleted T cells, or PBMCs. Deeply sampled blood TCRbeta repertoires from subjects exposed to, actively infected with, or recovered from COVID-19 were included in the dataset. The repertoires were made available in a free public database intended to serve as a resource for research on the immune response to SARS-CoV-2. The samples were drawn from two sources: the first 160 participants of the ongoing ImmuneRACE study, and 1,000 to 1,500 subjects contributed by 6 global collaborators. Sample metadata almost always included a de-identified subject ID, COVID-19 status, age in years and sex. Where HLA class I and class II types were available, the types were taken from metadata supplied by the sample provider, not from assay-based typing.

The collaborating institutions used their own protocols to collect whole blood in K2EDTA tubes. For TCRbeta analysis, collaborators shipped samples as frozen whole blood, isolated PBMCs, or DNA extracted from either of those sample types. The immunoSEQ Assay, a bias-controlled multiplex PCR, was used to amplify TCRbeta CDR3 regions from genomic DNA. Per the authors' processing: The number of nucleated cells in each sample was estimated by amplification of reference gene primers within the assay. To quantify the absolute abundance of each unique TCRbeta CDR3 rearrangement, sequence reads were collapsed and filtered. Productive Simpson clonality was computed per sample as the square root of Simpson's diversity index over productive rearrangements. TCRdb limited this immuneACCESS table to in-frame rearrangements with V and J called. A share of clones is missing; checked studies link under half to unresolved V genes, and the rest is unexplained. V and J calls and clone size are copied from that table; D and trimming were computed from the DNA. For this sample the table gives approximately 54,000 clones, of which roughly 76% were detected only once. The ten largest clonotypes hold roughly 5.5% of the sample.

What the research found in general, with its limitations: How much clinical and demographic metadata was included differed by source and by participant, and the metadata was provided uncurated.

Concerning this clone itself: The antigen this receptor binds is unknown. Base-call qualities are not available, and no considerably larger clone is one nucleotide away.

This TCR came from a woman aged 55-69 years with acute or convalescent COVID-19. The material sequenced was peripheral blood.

The sequenced DNA is TGTGCCTCCCGCGGGCAGGGGTCGGGGTCTGGGGCCAACGTCCTGACTTTC. Translation gives CASRGQGSGSGANVLTF. This sequence uses TRBV10-3 and TRBJ2-6; TRBD1 might be the D gene, on 6 matching bases. V is clipped by 11 bases and J by 1 base, and the sequence between their germline boundaries is 21 bases long. Reading from cysteine to phenylalanine, the CDR3 counts 17 amino acids. The sequence is cut down to CDR3 DNA, 51 bases in frame from base 1. Based on the germline V gene, the CDR1 and CDR2 sequences are ENHRY and SYGVKD.